Listed here are 10 T cell receptor beta chains from one sample, sequenced in a study of cytomegalovirus exposure and HLA in healthy donors. The PCR employed 60 Vbeta primers together with 13 Jbeta primers. Profiling relied on immunoSEQ multiplex PCR, and the TCRdb table lists in-frame clones only, not all of them. The sample lists fewer than 130,000 clones; roughly 85% were seen once. What was sequenced was PBMCs. All receptors derive from a woman between 40 and 50 years old in good health and CMV-seronegative.

V usage is TRBV19 and J usage is TRBJ2-3; 16 bases agree with TRBD2. CDR1 is LNHDA, CDR2 SQIVND, per germline (reference sequence). CDR3 length equals 16 residues. The J segment lost 4 bases and the V segment lost 5 bases, leaving 3 bases of the junction unmatched. The CDR3 is CASSGTSGRAADTQYF. CDR3 nucleotide sequence: TGTGCCAGTAGTGGGACTAGCGGGAGGGCTGCAGATACGCAGTATTTT.

The V and J genes are TRBV4-3 and TRBJ2-3; 9 positions agree with TRBD2. The CDR3 contains 16 residues. V shed 5 bases, J shed 5 bases, and the junction held 11 bases outside the gene matches. Germline CDR1 reads LGHNA; CDR2 reads YSLEER. CDR3 region: CASSGQGRGGVDTQYF. The CDR3 DNA reads TGCGCCAGCAGCGGGCAGGGGCGGGGGGGTGTAGATACGCAGTATTTT.

The chain combines TRBV7-9 with TRBJ1-1, with D maybe TRBD1 (5 bases). Germline V lookup: CDR1 SEHNR, CDR2 FQNEAQ (reference sequence). This CDR3 is 15 amino acids long. V was pared by 6 bases and J by 3 bases, with 17 bases between. Here the CDR3 DNA reads TGTGCCAGCAGTTCCCCCCGACAGACCCACACTGAAGCTTTCTTT. Translated, it gives CASSSPRQTHTEAFF.

The chain carries TRBV5-1 and TRBJ2-5, with D tentatively TRBD2 (7 bases). Looked up from germline, CDR1 is SGHRS and CDR2 is YFSETQ. V lost 0 bases to trimming and J lost 1 base, with 16 bases between them. This CDR3 has 17 residues. Here the CDR3 reads CASSLGRGRPTQETQYF. The CDR3 DNA sequence: TGCGCCAGCAGCTTGGGGCGGGGGCGACCAACCCAAGAGACCCAGTACTTC.

The gene calls are TRBV4-3 and TRBJ1-1; D call uncertain. Germline CDR1 LGHNA, CDR2 YSLEER. The CDR3 covers 19 residues. Between the trimmed V and J ends, which lost 1 base and 0 bases, there was a span of 21 bases. The CDR3 region is CASSQGLAPPEGLNTEAFF. The CDR3 DNA sequence: TGCGCCAGCAGCCAAGGTCTCGCCCCCCCGGAGGGCCTGAACACTGAAGCTTTCTTT.

The chain joins TRBV10-1 to TRBJ2-2, with D possibly matching TRBD1 (6 bases). This CDR3 region has 14 residues. In germline, CDR1 is WNHNN, CDR2 SYGVQD (reference sequence). Trimming took off 7 bases at V and 0 bases at J, with 9 bases between the two ends. CDR3 sequence reads: CASTGTTNTGELFF. CDR3 DNA: TGCGCCAGCACCGGGACAACGAACACCGGGGAGCTGTTTTTT.

The rearrangement uses TRBV10-1 and TRBJ2-2; possible D gene TRBD1, 5 bases. V was clipped by 10 bases and J by 0 bases, with 12 bases between them. This CDR3 has 14 amino acids. Germline loops: CDR1 WNHNN, CDR2 SYGVQD (reference sequence). CDR3 in DNA: TGCGCCACCGGACAACACGCGAACACCGGGGAGCTGTTTTTT. Translation gives CATGQHANTGELFF.

This clone has more than one count but fewer than ten. V is TRBV11-2 and J is TRBJ1-2; the match to TRBD1 covers 12 bases. The CDR3 has 15 residues. The junction had 4 bases not matched to a gene; V was cut back by 2 bases and J by 6 bases. Looked up from germline, CDR1 is SGHAT and CDR2 is FQNNGV. In nucleotides, the CDR3 is TGTGCCAGCAGCTTAACCGGGACAGGGGGCAATGGCTACACCTTC. This translates into CASSLTGTGGNGYTF.

This chain links TRBV7-2 with TRBJ2-2; D gene unclear. The CDR3 covers 15 residues. CDR1 and CDR2 from the germline V gene are SGHTA and FQGNSA. V was trimmed by 2 bases and J by 0 bases, leaving 7 bases between them. The CDR3 bases are TGTGCCAGCAGCTTAAGCCTGACGAACACCGGGGAGCTGTTTTTT. Residues: CASSLSLTNTGELFF.

The V gene is TRBV7-2, the J gene TRBJ2-3; TRBD2 matches at 8 bases. The germline V gene encodes CDR1 SGHTA and CDR2 FQGNSA. The CDR3 is 14 amino acids. The J segment lost 5 bases and the V segment lost 4 bases, leaving 5 bases of the junction unmatched. CDR3 bases: TGTGCCAGCAGCTATCTTCGGGGGGGAGATACGCAGTATTTT. Its translation is CASSYLRGGDTQYF.